This paragraph covers one T cell receptor beta chain sequence. The antigen remains unidentified. Given a much more abundant clone one base away, this may be a read error. Peripheral blood samples of 9 to 10 milliliters were drawn from each donor. This entry comes from a study of blood T cells in healthy people across ages. Study conclusions and caveats: It was not possible, with unsorted PBMCs, to conclusively compare naive and antigen-experienced cells.

Together with a sample-barcoded 5' primer, a J-beta primer mix was included in a second PCR lasting about 6 to 11 cycles. TCRdb re-called the 5' RACE reads through MiXCR, storing one row per CDR3 protein. In the table there are 630,000 or so distinct CDR3 sequences, around 32% of which are singletons. The sequence was obtained from a woman of 80 years or more in good health. The material sequenced was blood.

DNA for the CDR3: TGTGCCTGGAGGGGACTAGCTAACTACGAGCAGTACTTC. Its translation is CAWRGLANYEQYF. The chain employs TRBV30 and TRBJ2-4, with 9 bases aligning to TRBD2. The J call may be in error: the DNA end matches TRBJ2-7 better. The germline V gene has CDR1 GTSNPN and CDR2 SVGIG (reference sequence). The CDR3 runs 13 residues.